These 16 T cell receptor beta chains share one sample of origin, sequenced in a study of CD8 T cells in Susac syndrome. Random hexamers served to reverse transcribe roughly 0.45 to 1 ug RNA. MiXCR was run by TCRdb on the immunoSEQ multiplex PCR reads, yielding one entry per CDR3 protein. The sample includes over 150,000 distinct CDR3 sequences, roughly 94% seen only once; the top ten take 0.099%. Sequenced material: CD4+ T cells from PBMCs. The source is a human donor with Susac syndrome.

The rearrangement uses TRBV29-1 and TRBJ2-3, with TRBD1 matching 7 bases. This CDR3 has 18 amino acids. Germline loops: CDR1 SQVTM, CDR2 ANQGSEA. Unmatched junction bases numbered 17, after V lost 5 bases and J lost 0 bases. The CDR3 is CSVLSPGQTESSTDTQYF. DNA for the CDR3: TGCAGCGTTCTATCTCCGGGACAGACCGAAAGTAGCACAGATACGCAGTATTTT.

In DNA, the CDR3 is TGTGCCAGCAGGTCCTTAAGGGGCAACACGAACACCGGGGAGCTGTTTTTT. Translating gives CASRSLRGNTNTGELFF. The chain joins TRBV11-2 to TRBJ2-2; D is perhaps TRBD1 (5 bases). V lost 6 bases, J lost 0 bases, and 17 bases lay in between. Germline-derived CDR1 and CDR2 are SGHAT and FQNNGV. This CDR3 is built from 17 residues.

V gene TRBV7-8 combines with J gene TRBJ1-5; D is possibly TRBD1 (5 bases). CDR3 size: 14 residues. V was pared by 4 bases and J by 3 bases, with 10 bases between. Per germline, CDR1 SGHVS and CDR2 FQNEAQ. The CDR3 loop is CASSYDSLNQPQHF. In DNA form, the CDR3 reads TGTGCCAGCAGCTACGACAGTCTCAATCAGCCCCAGCATTTT. Supplemented by reference TRBV7-8 and TRBJ1-5, the full variable domain reads GAGVSQSPRYKVAKRGQDVALRCDPISGHVSLFWYQQALGQGPEFLTYFQNEAQLDKSGLPSDRFFAERPEGSVSTLKIQRTQQEDSAVYLCASSYDSLNQPQHFGDGTRLSIL.

The genes are TRBV2 and TRBJ1-1; the D gene is possibly TRBD1 (5 bases). Looked up from germline, CDR1 is SNHLY and CDR2 is FYNNEI. This CDR3 spans 12 amino acids. Between the trimmed V and J ends, which lost 7 bases and 4 bases, there was a span of 10 bases. CDR3 bases: TGTGCCAGCACCAGGGAGGTCACTGAAGCTTTCTTT. It yields the protein CASTREVTEAFF. Variable domain in full (rest from reference TRBV2 and TRBJ1-1): EPEVTQTPSHQVTQMGQEVILRCVPISNHLYFYWYRQILGQKVEFLVSFYNNEISEKSEIFDDQFSVERPDGSNFTLKIRSTKLEDSAMYFCASTREVTEAFFGQGTRLTVV.

This clonotype has only one observation. V is TRBV20-1 and J is TRBJ2-1, with 7 positions matching TRBD2. Losses at the gene ends were 0 bases for V and 4 bases for J; bases not matched to a gene: 6. Per germline, CDR1 DFQATT and CDR2 SNEGSKA (reference sequence). This CDR3 has 15 amino acids. The CDR3 nucleotides are TGCAGTGCTAGAGATATGCGGGGGTATTACAATGAGCAGTTCTTC. Its protein is CSARDMRGYYNEQFF.

This chain connects TRBV12-3 or TRBV12-4 to TRBJ2-3, with D hard to call. With 6 bases removed from V and 5 bases from J, the gap between germline ends came to 6 bases. The CDR3 is 11 residues long. CDR3 sequence: CASRFRDTQYF. CDR3 nucleotides: TGTGCCAGCAGATTTAGAGATACGCAGTATTTT.

The J gene is TRBJ2-4, the V gene TRBV2; D unclear. Trimming pared 6 bases from V and 6 bases from J, leaving 15 bases between. Germline-derived CDR1 and CDR2 are SNHLY and FYNNEI. The CDR3 extends over 14 amino acids. The CDR3 DNA follows: TGTGCCAGCAGCCCTCCGCGACGGCCAAACATTCAGTACTTC. It is translated as CASSPPRRPNIQYF.

The chain joins TRBV29-1 to TRBJ1-1; D not resolved. This CDR3 comprises 12 residues. V lost 4 bases, J lost 5 bases, and 11 bases lay in between. Germline loops: CDR1 SQVTM, CDR2 ANQGSEA. The CDR3 nucleotides read TGCAGCGTTGGCCCCTGGACGACTGAAGCTTTCTTT. The encoded protein is CSVGPWTTEAFF.

This sequence joins TRBV12-3 or TRBV12-4 and TRBJ2-1; TRBD2 agrees at 11 bases. The CDR3 is made up of 15 amino acids. The J segment lost 3 bases and the V segment lost 5 bases, leaving 3 bases of the junction unmatched. As DNA, the CDR3 is TGTGCCAGCAGTCGACTAGCGGGACTCTACAATGAGCAGTTCTTC. Residues: CASSRLAGLYNEQFF.

The V gene is TRBV29-1, the J gene TRBJ1-1; tentative D call: TRBD1 (6 bases). CDR3 length equals 14 residues. V lost 3 bases, J lost 4 bases, and 15 bases lay in between. Germline V gene data show CDR1 as SQVTM and CDR2 as ANQGSEA. The CDR3 loop reads CSVDIQGGRTEAFF. In nucleotides, the CDR3 is TGCAGCGTTGACATACAGGGTGGGCGCACTGAAGCTTTCTTT.

This chain connects TRBV6-5 to TRBJ1-3, with no clear D. The CDR3 is 17 residues long. Germline assignment: CDR1 MNHEY and CDR2 SVGAGI. Trimming shortened V by 1 base and J by 2 bases, and 15 bases separated the two germline ends. CDR3 amino acids: CASSYFFIGDPGNTIYF. The CDR3, as DNA: TGTGCCAGCAGTTACTTCTTTATCGGGGATCCTGGAAACACCATATATTTT.

The gene calls are TRBV20-1 and TRBJ1-4; a weak D match, TRBD1 (6 bases). Germline V gene lookup returns CDR1 DFQATT and CDR2 SNEGSKA (reference sequence). The germline V and J ends were trimmed by 4 bases and 5 bases, with 11 bases remaining between them. The CDR3 length is 13 residues. This CDR3 is CSAMIQGNEKLFF. The CDR3 DNA is TGCAGTGCTATGATACAGGGAAATGAAAAACTGTTTTTT.

This clonotype has only one observation. The CDR3 DNA sequence: TGTGCCAGCAGCGCAGACGGCCCCTCCTACGAGCAGTACTTC. Translated, it gives CASSADGPSYEQYF. V gene TRBV7-2 combines with J gene TRBJ2-7; no firm D call. With 5 bases removed from V and 0 bases from J, the gap between germline ends came to 11 bases. Per germline, CDR1 SGHTA and CDR2 FQGNSA. This CDR3 has 14 residues.

V usage is TRBV5-1 and J usage is TRBJ1-1, with D tentatively TRBD1 (5 bases). Between the trimmed V and J ends, which lost 3 bases and 3 bases, there was a span of 12 bases. Germline lookup yields CDR1 SGHRS and CDR2 YFSETQ. This CDR3 has 14 residues. The CDR3 here is CASSSRGGYTEAFF. CDR3 in DNA: TGCGCCAGCAGCTCACGGGGCGGTTACACTGAAGCTTTCTTT.

The J gene is TRBJ2-5, the V gene TRBV9; 9 nucleotides line up with TRBD2. The J segment lost 2 bases and the V segment lost 0 bases, leaving 5 bases of the junction unmatched. Germline CDR1 and CDR2: SGDLS and YYNGEE. This CDR3 region has 16 residues. DNA for the CDR3: TGTGCCAGCAGCGTAGGTGGCGGGGGGGTTCAAGAGACCCAGTACTTC. It is translated as CASSVGGGGVQETQYF.

This clonotype has more than one count but fewer than ten. The chain links TRBV3-1 to TRBJ2-5; weak D call: TRBD1 (6 bases). Trimming removed 0 bases at V and 4 bases at J, with 12 bases between. The CDR3 is 15 residues long. Germline CDR1 is LGHDT and CDR2 is YNNKEL (reference sequence). In nucleotides, the CDR3 is TGTGCCAGCAGCCAAGACCCCGCCAGGGGAGAGACCCAGTACTTC. It encodes CASSQDPARGETQYF.